The 4 T cell receptor beta chains given below trace back to one sample, sequenced in a study of blood T cell repertoires in COVID-19 (dated by TCRdb to between 2020 and 2021). The library was obtained by the immunoSEQ multiplex PCR assay. This is the immuneACCESS table as TCRdb keeps it, with only in-frame sequences that have V and J called. A part of the clones is gone; compared with another copy, unresolved V genes explain less than half, and the rest is unexplained. The sample table shows 300,000 to 350,000 clones, and 85% to 90% are seen once. The ten largest clones capture under 1.1% of the sample. The sequencing input was peripheral blood. The receptors stem from a woman in her thirties or forties with COVID-19, enrolled during active disease.

A single count supports this clone. The chain links TRBV5-4 to TRBJ2-1, with 9 bases that match TRBD1. CDR3 length: 16 residues. V trimming: 0 bases; J trimming: 12 bases; junction bases outside the gene matches: 13. CDR1 is SGHNT and CDR2 is YYREEE in the germline V gene (reference sequence). The CDR3 protein is CASSLESDRGGIGQFF. The CDR3 nucleotides are TGTGCCAGCAGCTTGGAGTCGGACAGGGGCGGGATCGGGCAGTTCTTC. Together with reference TRBV5-4 and TRBJ2-1, the CDR3 gives the full variable domain: ETGVTQSPTHLIKTRGQQVTLRCSSQSGHNTVSWYQQALGQGPQFIFQYYREEENGRGNFPPRFSGLQFPNYSSELNVNALELDDSALYLCASSLESDRGGIGQFFGPGTRLTVL.

The chain uses TRBV6-5 and TRBJ1-1; D not certain. This CDR3 has 12 residues. With 8 bases removed from V and 10 bases from J, the gap between germline ends came to 17 bases. The germline CDR1 and CDR2 sequences are MNHEY and SVGAGI. CDR3 sequence reads: CASPKRGLGAFF. The DNA for the CDR3 is TGTGCCAGCCCGAAACGAGGTCTGGGAGCTTTCTTT.

This clone was observed once. The chain links TRBV6-2 or TRBV6-3 to TRBJ2-1; tentative D call: TRBD2 (5 bases). The CDR3 runs to 12 residues. The V end lost 6 bases, the J end lost 9 bases, and 12 bases lay between the germline ends. The germline gives CDR1 MNHEY, CDR2 SVGEGT. CDR3 region: CASSGLGIEQFF. The CDR3 nucleotides are TGTGCCAGCAGCGGACTTGGGATTGAGCAGTTCTTC.

This rearrangement joins TRBV5-1 to TRBJ2-1, with 9 bases that match TRBD1. This CDR3 spans 16 amino acids. The germline gives CDR1 SGHRS, CDR2 YFSETQ. The junction had 7 bases not matched to a gene; V was cut back by 1 base and J by 5 bases. The DNA of the CDR3 is TGCGCCAGCAGCTTGAATCCTGGACAGGGGAACAATGAGCAGTTCTTC. This encodes CASSLNPGQGNNEQFF.